Below, 24 T cell receptor beta chains from the same sample are listed, as sequenced in a study of T cell responses to AZD1222 COVID-19 vaccine. The protocol was immunoSEQ multiplex PCR, while the TCRdb copy is restricted to in-frame clones and leaves out a portion. The sample records 35,000 to 50,000 clones, just under 80% being singletons. The sample here was peripheral blood, taken 28 days after the second dose of the MenACWY control vaccine. The receptors shown here come from an adult who received the MenACWY meningococcal vaccine as a control.

CDR3 residues: CAWSESGAGEQYV. In DNA, the CDR3 is TGTGCCTGGAGTGAGTCGGGGGCGGGAGAGCAGTACGTC. The chain carries TRBV30 and TRBJ2-7; D is perhaps TRBD1 or TRBD2 (6 bases each). The CDR3 length is 13 residues. The germline V and J ends were trimmed by 1 base and 7 bases, with 14 bases remaining between them. The V gene's germline CDR1 is GTSNPN and CDR2 SVGIG (reference sequence).

This clone was observed a single time. The chain carries TRBV9 and TRBJ2-3; possible D gene TRBD2, 5 bases. V was clipped by 4 bases and J by 6 bases, with 9 bases between them. Germline V gene data show CDR1 as SGDLS and CDR2 as YYNGEE. The CDR3 contains 12 residues. Written as DNA, the CDR3 is TGTGCCAGCAGCTCCTCGGGGGATACGCAGTATTTT. Its protein product is CASSSSGDTQYF.

The CDR3 DNA follows: TGTGCCAGCAGCCGCCGGGACAGGGTCGCCGAGCAGTACTTC. It specifies CASSRRDRVAEQYF. V is TRBV7-2 and J is TRBJ2-7; 9 bases are a match to TRBD1. The CDR3 covers 14 residues. In germline, CDR1 is SGHTA, CDR2 FQGNSA. J lost 6 bases, V lost 5 bases, and 8 bases had no gene match. The full variable domain, with the rest looked up from reference TRBV7-2 and TRBJ2-7, is GAGVSQSPSNKVTEKGKDVELRCDPISGHTALYWYRQSLGQGLEFLIYFQGNSAPDKSGLPSDRFSAERTGGSVSTLTIQRTQQEDSAVYLCASSRRDRVAEQYFGPGTRLTVT.

The CDR3 DNA reads as TGCAGCGTAGATGACAGGACTAACTATGGCTACACCTTC. It translates to CSVDDRTNYGYTF. This chain connects TRBV29-1 to TRBJ1-2; possibly TRBD1 for D (6 bases). The CDR3 covers 13 residues. Deletions cut 6 bases from V and 0 bases from J, with 11 bases between. Germline loops: CDR1 SQVTM, CDR2 ANQGSEA.

The chain has TRBV18 and TRBJ1-4, with D unresolved. This CDR3 contains 10 residues. Germline CDR1 reads KGHSH; CDR2 reads LQKENI. V was cut by 3 bases and J by 9 bases, with 2 bases left in between. The DNA of the CDR3 is TGTGCCAGCTCACCTAAAAAACTGTTTTTT. This translates into CASSPKKLFF.

V usage is TRBV2 and J usage is TRBJ1-6; TRBD1 is a possible D gene (6 bases). The germline CDR1 and CDR2 sequences are SNHLY and FYNNEI. This CDR3 has 15 amino acids. In DNA form, the CDR3 reads TGTGCTTACCGGCGGGGGGGCGCGGAAAATTCACCCCTCCACTTT. Amino acid sequence: CAYRRGGAENSPLHF.

The chain links TRBV19 to TRBJ2-3, with D possibly being TRBD2 (5 bases). This CDR3 is 12 amino acids long. The V and J ends lost 6 bases and 7 bases respectively, with 11 bases between them. CDR1 and CDR2 (germline): LNHDA, SQIVND (reference sequence). CDR3 in DNA: TGTGCCAGTAGGGACTTCGCCAATACGCAGTATTTT. Translation: CASRDFANTQYF.

The rearrangement joins TRBV5-4 to TRBJ2-5, with D perhaps TRBD1 (5 bases). The CDR3 totals 16 residues. Germline V gene data show CDR1 as SGHNT and CDR2 as YYREEE (reference sequence). V was cut by 2 bases and J by 1 base, with 15 bases left in between. The CDR3 loop is CASSFGYGRGQETQYF. CDR3 DNA: TGTGCCAGCAGCTTCGGTTATGGAAGGGGCCAAGAGACCCAGTACTTC.

The chain carries TRBV7-2 and TRBJ2-2; D gene unclear. The V and J ends lost 3 bases and 0 bases respectively, with 8 bases between them. The CDR3 has 15 amino acids. The germline V gene encodes CDR1 SGHTA and CDR2 FQGNSA. In DNA form, the CDR3 reads TGTGCCAGCAGCTTGAGTCGAACGAACACCGGGGAGCTGTTTTTT. It translates to CASSLSRTNTGELFF.

V is TRBV18 and J is TRBJ2-7, with D uncertain. From germline, CDR1 is KGHSH and CDR2 LQKENI. Trimming left V 0 bases short and J 2 bases short, with 8 bases between. The CDR3 contains 14 residues. The CDR3 region has the DNA TGTGCCAGCTCACCACCCTGGTCAGCCTACGAGCAGTACTTC. The encoded protein is CASSPPWSAYEQYF.

This clone occurred once. This chain connects TRBV5-1 to TRBJ1-1; D not certain. V was clipped by 0 bases and J by 0 bases, with 9 bases between them. In germline, CDR1 is SGHRS, CDR2 YFSETQ. The CDR3 has 15 amino acids. The CDR3 spells CASSLGRLMNTEAFF. The CDR3 DNA is TGCGCCAGCAGCTTGGGACGGCTTATGAACACTGAAGCTTTCTTT. Filled out from reference TRBV5-1 and TRBJ1-1, the complete variable domain reads KAGVTQTPRYLIKTRGQQVTLSCSPISGHRSVSWYQQTPGQGLQFLFEYFSETQRNKGNFPGRFSGRQFSNSRSEMNVSTLELGDSALYLCASSLGRLMNTEAFFGQGTRLTVV.

The rearrangement links TRBV6-1 to TRBJ2-7; TRBD2 might be the D (5 bases). The CDR3 contains 13 residues. Between the trimmed V and J ends, which lost 0 bases and 4 bases, there was a span of 7 bases. Germline V gives CDR1 MNHNS, CDR2 SASEGT. The CDR3 spells CASSEAEEYEQYV. CDR3 nucleotides: TGTGCCAGCAGTGAAGCGGAGGAATACGAGCAGTACGTC.

J is TRBJ2-1 and V is TRBV11-2; D assignment may be TRBD1 or TRBD2 (5 bases each). V lost 9 bases to trimming and J lost 15 bases, with 27 bases between them. The CDR3 consists of 14 residues. Germline V CDR1 and CDR2: SGHAT, FQNNGV. The CDR3 sequence: CASRDMTDNRGLFF. The CDR3 DNA reads as TGTGCCAGTCGGGATATGACAGACAACCGAGGGCTGTTCTTC. Full variable domain (rest looked up from reference TRBV11-2 and TRBJ2-1): EAGVAQSPRYKIIEKRQSVAFWCNPISGHATLYWYQQILGQGPKLLIQFQNNGVVDDSQLPKDRFSAERLKGVDSTLKIQPAKLEDSAVYLCASRDMTDNRGLFFGPGTRLTVL.

The rearrangement links TRBV6-4 to TRBJ1-5; D might be TRBD1 (6 bases). Trimming pared 2 bases from V and 6 bases from J, leaving 17 bases between. The CDR3 is 16 residues long. Germline CDR1 reads MRHNA; CDR2 reads SNTAGT. CDR3 loop: CASSDAEQGGGQPQHF. CDR3 coding DNA: TGTGCCAGCAGTGACGCGGAACAGGGAGGAGGTCAGCCCCAGCATTTT.

The chain is built from TRBV28 and TRBJ1-1; 7 bases map to TRBD1. CDR1 and CDR2 (germline): MDHEN, SYDVKM. The CDR3 spans 15 residues. V shed 7 bases, J shed 6 bases, and the junction held 14 bases outside the gene matches. The CDR3 DNA follows: TGTGCCAGCACAGGGGGGGATACCTCAAGGGCTGAAGCTTTCTTT. This codes for CASTGGDTSRAEAFF.

Note on this clone: One end of the junction is discordant with germline, which a read error may explain. The V call is TRBV5-4, the J call TRBJ2-2; possibly TRBD2 for D (7 bases). Germline CDR1 and CDR2: SGHNT and YYREEE (reference sequence). This CDR3 comprises 16 residues. In DNA form, the CDR3 reads TGTGCCAGCACCTTGGGCAGCGGGACAAGCACCGGGGAGCTGTTTTTT. Translated: CASTLGSGTSTGELFF.

In this sample, this clone turned up a few times. This rearrangement joins TRBV7-9 to TRBJ2-3, with D possibly TRBD2 on 7 matching bases. Trimming removed 11 bases at V and 5 bases at J, with 17 bases between. The CDR3 contains 13 residues. CDR1 is SEHNR and CDR2 is FQNEAQ in the germline V gene (reference sequence). The CDR3 here is CACLGGLGDTQYF. DNA of the CDR3: TGTGCCTGCCTGGGGGGGCTTGGAGATACGCAGTATTTT.

The genes are TRBV7-8 and TRBJ1-6; D remains unclear. Germline V lookup: CDR1 SGHVS, CDR2 FQNEAQ. V lost 5 bases to trimming and J lost 12 bases, with 20 bases between them. The CDR3 is made up of 15 amino acids. The CDR3 region is CASSPRTGSFKPLHF. The CDR3 DNA is TGTGCCAGCAGCCCCAGGACTGGGAGTTTTAAACCCCTCCACTTT.

The DNA of the CDR3 is TGTGCCAGCAGCCCCCGGCTCGATGAGCAGTTCTTC. Amino acids: CASSPRLDEQFF. This chain links TRBV9 with TRBJ2-1; D not resolved. Germline V gene data show CDR1 as SGDLS and CDR2 as YYNGEE. The CDR3 spans 12 residues. V was cut by 4 bases and J by 8 bases, with 10 bases left in between.

The J gene is TRBJ2-7, the V gene TRBV6-5; 7 nucleotides align to TRBD1. CDR3 length: 15 residues. CDR1 is MNHEY and CDR2 is SVGAGI in the germline V gene. V was clipped by 7 bases and J by 4 bases; unmatched bases: 13. The CDR3 protein is CASMSSFGTVYEQYF. The CDR3 bases are TGTGCCAGCATGTCCAGCTTCGGGACAGTTTACGAGCAGTACTTC.

The V gene is TRBV2, the J gene TRBJ2-1, with 8 positions matching TRBD2. CDR1 and CDR2 (germline): SNHLY, FYNNEI. CDR3 length: 16 residues. V shed 2 bases and J 7 bases; nucleotides not matched to a gene: 10. As DNA, the CDR3 is TGTGCCAGCAGTGAAATAGCGGGAAGAGGGGAAAATGAGCAGTTCTTC. Amino acids: CASSEIAGRGENEQFF.

The chain links TRBV28 to TRBJ1-2; 7 bases are shared with TRBD1. Germline V gives CDR1 MDHEN, CDR2 SYDVKM. V dropped 8 bases and J dropped 7; count of bases not matched to a gene: 4. This CDR3 contains 11 residues. CDR3 amino acids: CASEDRVGYTF. The CDR3, as DNA: TGTGCCAGCGAAGACAGGGTTGGCTACACCTTC.

The CDR3 sequence is CATRVGEVYNEQFF. The DNA of the CDR3 is TGTGCCACCAGAGTGGGAGAAGTCTACAATGAGCAGTTCTTC. V is TRBV15 and J is TRBJ2-1; tentatively, D is TRBD2 (5 bases). Germline-derived CDR1 and CDR2 are LNHNV and YYDKDF (reference sequence). Trimming pared 6 bases from V and 3 bases from J, leaving 12 bases between. This CDR3 has 14 residues.

This chain joins TRBV7-9 and TRBJ2-2, with 10 bases that match TRBD2. Unmatched junction bases numbered 3, after V lost 3 bases and J lost 5 bases. The germline V gene has CDR1 SEHNR and CDR2 FQNEAQ (reference sequence). The CDR3 loop spans 15 amino acids. The CDR3 DNA reads TGTGCCAGCAGCTTGAGCGGGGGGGCAACCGGGGAGCTGTTTTTT. Residues: CASSLSGGATGELFF.